The rows below give T cell receptor delta chains drawn from one sample of a study of gamma-delta T cells after stem cell transplantation. TCRdb reanalyzed the RT-PCR reads using CATT. The sample has 10,000 to 12,000 delta-chain clones; around 42% are singletons. Sequencing used gamma-delta T cells. The source of these receptors is a human donor. It is not recorded whose cells these are; they may come from a transplant donor. Both conserved end residues are part of each CDR3. The D gene is left open where the match is weak. A clone size is listed for some rows: how often the clone was seen (once, few, many), or a class if it is expanded.

DNA	CDR3	size	V	J	D
TGTGCTCTTGGGGAATCTCTCTGGGACTGGGGGATACGCGGGTCCGATAAACTCATCTTT	CALGESLWDWGIRGSDKLIF	few	TRDV1	TRDJ1	TRDD3
TGTGCCTGTGACGGTCTGGGGGATATGAGGACCGATAAACTCATCTTT	CACDGLGDMRTDKLIF	medium-sized	TRDV2	TRDJ1	TRDD3
TGTGCCTGTGACCTACTGGGGAGAGCAGCACAACTCTTCTTT	CACDLLGRAAQLFF	few	TRDV2	TRDJ2	TRDD3
TGTGCTCTTGGGGAACTTGCCTTCCGAGGGACTGGGGGATTCCCCGATAAACTCATCTTT	CALGELAFRGTGGFPDKLIF	NA	TRDV1	TRDJ1	TRDD3
TGTGCTCTTGGGGGGGGGACTTCCTACCTTACTGGGGGATACCCCGACACCGATAAACTCATCTTT	CALGGGTSYLTGGYPDTDKLIF	NA	TRDV1	TRDJ1	TRDD3
TGTGCCCTTGGGGAAGTAGGCTCTGGGGGATACTGGTACACCGATAAACTCATCTTT	CALGEVGSGGYWYTDKLIF	NA	TRDV1	TRDJ1	TRDD3
TGTGCCTCTTTGATCGGCCCTTCCTCGATACTGGGGGCCCAAGAACCCCAGACCGATAAACTCATCTTT	CASLIGPSSILGAQEPQTDKLIF	NA	TRDV3	TRDJ1	NA
TGTGCTCTTGGGATCACCTTCCTAGAGACTGGGGGTCGTTTTCCTTTGACAGCACAACTCTTCTTT	CALGITFLETGGRFPLTAQLFF	once	TRDV1	TRDJ2	NA
TGTGCCTTTAAAACAAGGGGCGCGTACTGGGGGATGCAAGTACTCATCTTT	CAFKTRGAYWGMQVLIF	NA	TRDV3	TRDJ1	TRDD3
TGTGCCTTGTTGAACGGGGATACGCGGGACTACACCGATAAACTCATCTTT	CALLNGDTRDYTDKLIF	NA	TRDV3	TRDJ1	TRDD3
TGTGCTCTTGGGGTAAGCATACTCCGTACTGGGGGATACACCGATAAACTCATCTTT	CALGVSILRTGGYTDKLIF	NA	TRDV1	TRDJ1	TRDD3
TGTGCCTGTGACACCGGCGGGACTGGAATGGGAGGTGAAGACGACTCCTCCTGGGACACCCGACAGATGTTTTTC	CACDTGGTGMGGEDDSSWDTRQMFF	NA	TRDV2	TRDJ3	NA
TGTGCGGACTTCAGACCGACTGGAAGGGGGGATACGCCCTGGTACACCGATAAACTCATCTTT	CADFRPTGRGDTPWYTDKLIF	NA	TRDV3	TRDJ1	TRDD3
TGTGCCTTTCGCCAGCTTGTTGGTAACCTCATCTTT	CAFRQLVGNLIF	NA	TRDV3	TRDJ1	NA
TGTGCCTGTGACACAGACGTTGGGGGATATGCCATCTCCTGGGACACCCGACAGATGTTTTTC	CACDTDVGGYAISWDTRQMFF	NA	TRDV2	TRDJ3	TRDD3
TGTGCCTGTGACACCGTTTTCCTCGATGGGGGATACAACTGGGACACCCGACAGATGTTTTTC	CACDTVFLDGGYNWDTRQMFF	NA	TRDV2	TRDJ3	TRDD3
TGTGCCTGTGACACAATACTGGGGGATACTTTGACAGCACAACTCTTCTTT	CACDTILGDTLTAQLFF	NA	TRDV2	TRDJ2	TRDD3
TGTGCTCTTGGGGAACTTAGCTTCCTTCCCCTACTGGGGTTTCCTTACACCGATAAACTCATCTTT	CALGELSFLPLLGFPYTDKLIF	few	TRDV1	TRDJ1	NA
TGTGCTCCTGGGGAACTAGGACCCTGGGTCCCAAGACCCGATAAACTCATCTTT	CAPGELGPWVPRPDKLIF	few	TRDV1	TRDJ1	NA
TGTGCGAGTTGGGGGACCCCGTACACCGATAAACTCATCTTT	CASWGTPYTDKLIF	NA	TRDV3	TRDJ1	TRDD3
TGTGCCTGTGACGCCGTACTGGGGGTCCGCTCCTGGGACACCCGACAGATGTTTTTC	CACDAVLGVRSWDTRQMFF	few	TRDV2	TRDJ3	TRDD3
TGTGCCTGTGACGACCCTGGGGGATCGGAAGGACTCATCTTT	CACDDPGGSEGLIF	NA	TRDV2	TRDJ1	TRDD3
TGTGCCTGTGACACTCGGGACTGGGGGATCCACTCGTACACCGATAACCTCATCTTT	CACDTRDWGIHSYTDNLIF	NA	TRDV2	TRDJ1	TRDD3
TGTGCTCTTGGGCACATACTGGGGGATATTTCAGCACAACTCTTCTTT	CALGHILGDISAQLFF	few	TRDV1	TRDJ2	TRDD3
TGTGCTCTTGGGGCAAAGGGTGCGTACTGGGGGATACCCGCTGGGAGGTACACCGATAAACTCACCTTT	CALGAKGAYWGIPAGRYTDKLTF	few	TRDV1	TRDJ1	TRDD3
TGTGCTTTTGGGGTCGGCCTTCGCATGACCGATAAACTCATCTTT	CAFGVGLRMTDKLIF	NA	TRDV1	TRDJ1	NA
TGTGCTCTTGGTTCCGAAGGGAACTTACCCTGGCATAAACTCATCTTT	CALGSEGNLPWHKLIF	NA	TRDV1	TRDJ1	NA
TGTGCCTGTGGCACCCTCTGGGGCTCCTGGGACACCCGACAGATGTTTTTC	CACGTLWGSWDTRQMFF	NA	TRDV2	TRDJ3	NA
TGTGCCTGTGACCCCCGGGGGATACGAGGGTCGGGGACAGCACAACTCTTCTTT	CACDPRGIRGSGTAQLFF	medium-sized	TRDV2	TRDJ2	TRDD3
TGTGCCTGTGACACCGCTTCCCCGTTGTACACCGATAAACTCATCTTT	CACDTASPLYTDKLIF	medium-sized	TRDV2	TRDJ1	NA
TGTGCTCTTGGGGAACTTTCCTACGGCTGGGGGTACACCGATAAACTCATCTTT	CALGELSYGWGYTDKLIF	NA	TRDV1	TRDJ1	NA
TGTGCCTGTGACACAGGGGACTCCGATAAACTCATCTTT	CACDTGDSDKLIF	medium-sized	TRDV2	TRDJ1	NA
TGTGCTCTTGGGGAGCCGGCCGAAGAGGAGGCCCCTGGCCCGAACTGGAGAAACACAGCACAACTCTTCTTT	CALGEPAEEEAPGPNWRNTAQLFF	few	TRDV1	TRDJ2	NA
TGTGCCAGTGACAAGAGGTGGACGTCGGGGGGGATGTACACCGATAAACTCATCTTT	CASDKRWTSGGMYTDKLIF	NA	TRDV2	TRDJ1	TRDD3
TGTGCTCTTGGTGGGGGATACGCTCAGTACACCGATAAACTCATCTTT	CALGGGYAQYTDKLIF	NA	TRDV1	TRDJ1	TRDD3